This T cell receptor beta chain appears in the sequencing data of a study of T cells in Graves' hyperthyroidism and ophthalmopathy. Amplified TCR beta CDR3 regions came from RNA transcripts. Carried out on the TCR CDR3, a first-round RT-PCR used the HTBI primer set. One entry per CDR3 protein, called by TCRdb with MiXCR from the multiplex PCR reads. The data show about 59,000 distinct CDR3 sequences, roughly half seen once. This clonotype was counted at least ten times. There are 14 residues in the CDR3. Germline V gene data show CDR1 as SEHNR and CDR2 as FQNEAQ (reference sequence). V gave up 5 bases and J gave up 0 bases; unmatched junction bases: 4. Every diagnosis used clinical symptoms, serum thyroxine and TRAb, thyroid ultrasound and orbital computed tomography.

The chain recombines TRBV7-9 with TRBJ2-7; TRBD1 agrees at 7 bases. The receptor was isolated from a woman aged 55-75 years with Graves' ophthalmopathy. The sample taken for sequencing was blood. CDR3 nucleotides: TGTGCCAGCAGCCAACAGGGGCGCTCCTACGAGCAGTACTTC. Its protein is CASSQQGRSYEQYF.